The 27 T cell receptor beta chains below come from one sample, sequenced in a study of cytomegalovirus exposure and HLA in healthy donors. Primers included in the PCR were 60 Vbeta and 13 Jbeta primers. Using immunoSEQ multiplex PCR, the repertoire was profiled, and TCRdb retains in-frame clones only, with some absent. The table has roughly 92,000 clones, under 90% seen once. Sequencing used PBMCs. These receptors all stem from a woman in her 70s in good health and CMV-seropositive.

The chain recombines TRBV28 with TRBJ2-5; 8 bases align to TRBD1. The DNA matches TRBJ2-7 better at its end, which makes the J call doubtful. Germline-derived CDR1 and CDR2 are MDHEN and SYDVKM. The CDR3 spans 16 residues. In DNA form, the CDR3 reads TGTGCCAGCAGTTCCCCGGGACAGGTCTTCTCCTACGAGCAGTACTTC. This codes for CASSSPGQVFSYEQYF.

Here the CDR3 reads CASSLDQRRAASGYTF. The CDR3, as DNA: TGTGCCAGCAGCTTAGATCAAAGGAGGGCCGCGAGCGGCTACACCTTC. The rearrangement uses TRBV11-2 and TRBJ1-2; D call uncertain. Germline lookup yields CDR1 SGHAT and CDR2 FQNNGV. The CDR3 sequence is 16 residues long. Between the trimmed V and J ends, which lost 0 bases and 8 bases, there was a span of 19 bases. Full variable domain (outside the CDR3, taken from reference TRBV11-2 and TRBJ1-2): EAGVAQSPRYKIIEKRQSVAFWCNPISGHATLYWYQQILGQGPKLLIQFQNNGVVDDSQLPKDRFSAERLKGVDSTLKIQPAKLEDSAVYLCASSLDQRRAASGYTFGSGTRLTVV.

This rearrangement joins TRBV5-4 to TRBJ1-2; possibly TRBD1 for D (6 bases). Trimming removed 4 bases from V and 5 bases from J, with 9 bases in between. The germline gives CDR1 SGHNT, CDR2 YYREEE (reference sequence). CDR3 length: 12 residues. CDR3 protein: CASSPQGYGYTF. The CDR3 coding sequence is TGTGCCAGCAGCCCACAGGGTTATGGCTACACCTTC.

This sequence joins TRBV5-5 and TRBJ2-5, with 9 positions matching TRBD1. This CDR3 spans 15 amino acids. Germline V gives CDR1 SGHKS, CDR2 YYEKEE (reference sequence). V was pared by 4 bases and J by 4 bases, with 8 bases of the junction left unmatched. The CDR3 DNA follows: TGTGCCAGCAGCGTCCTGGGACAGGGAGCAGAGACCCAGTACTTC. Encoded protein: CASSVLGQGAETQYF.

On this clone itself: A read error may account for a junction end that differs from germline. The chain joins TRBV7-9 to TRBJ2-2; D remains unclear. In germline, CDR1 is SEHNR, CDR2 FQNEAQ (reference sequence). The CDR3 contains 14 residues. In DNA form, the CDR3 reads TGTGCCAACAGCCCCGACTTGAACACCGGGGAGCTGTTTTTT. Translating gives CANSPDLNTGELFF.

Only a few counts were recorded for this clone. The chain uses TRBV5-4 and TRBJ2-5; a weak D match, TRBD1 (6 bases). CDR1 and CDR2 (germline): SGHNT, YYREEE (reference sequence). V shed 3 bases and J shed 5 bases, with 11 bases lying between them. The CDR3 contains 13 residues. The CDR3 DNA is TGTGCCAGCAGCTCTACAAGGGGGGAGACCCAGTACTTC. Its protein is CASSSTRGETQYF.

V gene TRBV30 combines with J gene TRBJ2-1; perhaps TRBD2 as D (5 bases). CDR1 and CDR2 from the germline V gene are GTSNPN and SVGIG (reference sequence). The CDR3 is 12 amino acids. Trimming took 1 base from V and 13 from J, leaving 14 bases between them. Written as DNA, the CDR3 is TGTGCCTGGAGTGGGGTAGCGTACAGACAGTTCTTC. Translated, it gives CAWSGVAYRQFF.

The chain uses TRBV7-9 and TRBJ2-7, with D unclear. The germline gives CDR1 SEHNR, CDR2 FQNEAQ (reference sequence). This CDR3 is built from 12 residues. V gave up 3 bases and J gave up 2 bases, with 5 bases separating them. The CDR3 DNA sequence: TGTGCCAGCAGCTTGAGCACCTACGAGCAGTACTTC. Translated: CASSLSTYEQYF. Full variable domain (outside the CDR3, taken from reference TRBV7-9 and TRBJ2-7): DTGVSQNPRHKITKRGQNVTFRCDPISEHNRLYWYRQTLGQGPEFLTYFQNEAQLEKSRLLSDRFSAERPKGSFSTLEIQRTEQGDSAMYLCASSLSTYEQYFGPGTRLTVT.

The DNA for the CDR3 is TGTGCCAGCAGCCCGACAGGGGGCAGGGAGCAGTACTTC. Translated: CASSPTGGREQYF. The chain combines TRBV11-3 with TRBJ2-7, with 10 bases that match TRBD1. Trimming took 5 bases from V and 7 from J; bases not matched to a gene: 5. Germline CDR1 SGHNT, CDR2 YENEEA. CDR3 length: 13 amino acids.

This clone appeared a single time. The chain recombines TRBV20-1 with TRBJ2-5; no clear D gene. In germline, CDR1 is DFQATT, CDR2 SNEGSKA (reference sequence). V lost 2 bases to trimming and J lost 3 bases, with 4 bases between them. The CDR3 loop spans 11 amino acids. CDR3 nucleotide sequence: TGCAGTGCTAGACGAGAAGAGACCCAGTACTTC. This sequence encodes CSARREETQYF.

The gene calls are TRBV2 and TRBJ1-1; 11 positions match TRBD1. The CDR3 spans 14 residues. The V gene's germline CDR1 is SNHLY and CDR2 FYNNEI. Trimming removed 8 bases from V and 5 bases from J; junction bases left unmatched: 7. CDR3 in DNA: TGTGCCAGCCGTCCGGACAGGGGGCCAACTGAAGCTTTCTTT. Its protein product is CASRPDRGPTEAFF.

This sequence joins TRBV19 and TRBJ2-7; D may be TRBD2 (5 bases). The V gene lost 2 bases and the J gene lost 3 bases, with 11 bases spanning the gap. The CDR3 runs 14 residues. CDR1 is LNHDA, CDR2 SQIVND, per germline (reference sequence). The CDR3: CASSIMVGGYEQYF. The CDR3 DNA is TGTGCCAGTAGTATAATGGTTGGAGGCTACGAGCAGTACTTC.

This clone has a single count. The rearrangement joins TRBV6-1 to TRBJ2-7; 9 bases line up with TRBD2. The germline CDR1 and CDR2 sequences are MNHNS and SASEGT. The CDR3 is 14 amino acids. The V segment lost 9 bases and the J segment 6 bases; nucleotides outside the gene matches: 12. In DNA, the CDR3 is TGTGCCAGTTCTCGAGCGGGAGGAGAAGGCGAGCAGTACTTC. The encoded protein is CASSRAGGEGEQYF.

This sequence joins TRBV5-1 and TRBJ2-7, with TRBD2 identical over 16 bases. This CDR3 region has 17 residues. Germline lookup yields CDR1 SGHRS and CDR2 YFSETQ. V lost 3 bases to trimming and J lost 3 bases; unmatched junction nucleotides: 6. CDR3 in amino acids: CASSYGTSGRDYYEQYF. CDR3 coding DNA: TGCGCCAGCAGCTACGGGACTAGCGGGAGGGATTACTACGAGCAGTACTTC.

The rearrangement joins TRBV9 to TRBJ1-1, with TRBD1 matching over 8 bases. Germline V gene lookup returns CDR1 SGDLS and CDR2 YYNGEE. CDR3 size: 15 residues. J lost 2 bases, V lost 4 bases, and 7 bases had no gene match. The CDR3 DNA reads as TGTGCCAGCAGCTCTCAGACAGGGGCCAACACTGAAGCTTTCTTT. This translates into CASSSQTGANTEAFF.

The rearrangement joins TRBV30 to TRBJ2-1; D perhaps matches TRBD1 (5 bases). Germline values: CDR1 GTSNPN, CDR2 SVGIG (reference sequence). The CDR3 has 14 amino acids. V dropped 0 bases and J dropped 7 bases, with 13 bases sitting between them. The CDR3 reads CAWSVRQSWNEQFF. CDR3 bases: TGTGCCTGGAGTGTAAGACAGTCCTGGAATGAGCAGTTCTTC.

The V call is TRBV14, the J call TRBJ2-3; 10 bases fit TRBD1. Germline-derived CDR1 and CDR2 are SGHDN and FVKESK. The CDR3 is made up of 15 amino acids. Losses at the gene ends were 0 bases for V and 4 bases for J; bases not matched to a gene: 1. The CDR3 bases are TGTGCCAGCAGCCAAGAAGGGACAGGGGCAGATACGCAGTATTTT. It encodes CASSQEGTGADTQYF.

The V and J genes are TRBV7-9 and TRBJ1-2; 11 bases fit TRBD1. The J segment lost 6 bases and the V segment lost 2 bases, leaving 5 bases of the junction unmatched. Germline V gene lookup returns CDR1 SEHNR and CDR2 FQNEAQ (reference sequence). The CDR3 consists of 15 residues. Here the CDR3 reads CASSLSGTGGDGYTF. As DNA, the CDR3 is TGTGCCAGCAGCTTATCCGGGACAGGGGGAGATGGCTACACCTTC.

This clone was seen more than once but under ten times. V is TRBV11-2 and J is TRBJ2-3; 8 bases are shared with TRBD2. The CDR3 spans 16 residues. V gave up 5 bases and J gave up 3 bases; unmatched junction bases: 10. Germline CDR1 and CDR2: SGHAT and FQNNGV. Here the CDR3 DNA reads TGTGCCAGCAGCAAATCAGCGGGAGAAAGGACAGATACGCAGTATTTT. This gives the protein CASSKSAGERTDTQYF.

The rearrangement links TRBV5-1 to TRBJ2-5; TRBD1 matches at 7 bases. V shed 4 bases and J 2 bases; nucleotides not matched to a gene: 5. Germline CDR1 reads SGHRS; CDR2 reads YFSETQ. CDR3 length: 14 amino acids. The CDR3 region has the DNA TGCGCCAGCAGCCGGGACAGCGAGCAAGAGACCCAGTACTTC. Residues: CASSRDSEQETQYF.

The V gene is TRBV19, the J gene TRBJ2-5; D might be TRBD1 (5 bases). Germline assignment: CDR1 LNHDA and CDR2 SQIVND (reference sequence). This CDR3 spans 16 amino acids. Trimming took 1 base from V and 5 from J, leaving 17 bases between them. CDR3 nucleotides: TGTGCCAGTAGTATAGGCAGGGAAGGACCCCAGGAGACCCAGTACTTC. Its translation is CASSIGREGPQETQYF.

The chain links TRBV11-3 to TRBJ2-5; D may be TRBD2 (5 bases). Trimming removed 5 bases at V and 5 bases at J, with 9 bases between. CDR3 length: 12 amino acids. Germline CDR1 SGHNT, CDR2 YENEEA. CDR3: CASSPEGETQYF. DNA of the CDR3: TGTGCCAGCAGCCCCGAGGGTGAGACCCAGTACTTC.

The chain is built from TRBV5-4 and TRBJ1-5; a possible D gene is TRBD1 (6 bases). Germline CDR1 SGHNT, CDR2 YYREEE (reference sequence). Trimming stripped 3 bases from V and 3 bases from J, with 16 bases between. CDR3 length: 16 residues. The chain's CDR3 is CASSSDGGQFNQPQHF. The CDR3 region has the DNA TGTGCCAGCAGCTCGGACGGAGGACAGTTCAATCAGCCCCAGCATTTT.

The CDR3 nucleotides are TGTGCCAGCAGAACCGGCGGGAGACTAAATGAGCAGTTCTTC. It is translated as CASRTGGRLNEQFF. The chain combines TRBV6-5 with TRBJ2-1; 7 bases fit TRBD2. V lost 6 bases, J lost 7 bases, and 9 bases stayed unmatched. CDR3 size: 14 residues. The V gene's germline CDR1 is MNHEY and CDR2 SVGAGI.

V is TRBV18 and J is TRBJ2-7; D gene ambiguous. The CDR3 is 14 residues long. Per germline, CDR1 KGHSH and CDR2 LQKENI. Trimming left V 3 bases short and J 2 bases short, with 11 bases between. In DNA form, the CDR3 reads TGTGCCAGCTCACCCCCTCCCGGAGCCTACGAGCAGTACTTC. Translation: CASSPPPGAYEQYF.

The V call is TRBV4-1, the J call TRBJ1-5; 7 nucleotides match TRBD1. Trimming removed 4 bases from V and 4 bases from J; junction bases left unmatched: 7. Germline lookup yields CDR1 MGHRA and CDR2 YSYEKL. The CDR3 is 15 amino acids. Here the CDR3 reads CASSLGRGMNQPQHF. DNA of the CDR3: TGCGCCAGCAGCCTGGGCAGGGGGATGAATCAGCCCCAGCATTTT.

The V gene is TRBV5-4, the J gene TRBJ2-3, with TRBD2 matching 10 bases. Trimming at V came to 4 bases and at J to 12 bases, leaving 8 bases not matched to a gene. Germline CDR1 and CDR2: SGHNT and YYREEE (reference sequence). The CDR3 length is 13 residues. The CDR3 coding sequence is TGTGCCAGCAGCCTCACCAGCGGGAGGGCACAGTATTTT. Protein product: CASSLTSGRAQYF.